This T cell receptor (beta chain) came from a study of shared clonotypes between healthy human individuals. Study-level background: The donors, a couple of women and a few men, were aged 18 to 49.

CD8 memory merged CD45RO+ with CCR7-negative CD45RA+ TemRA cells. Running of the assay took place at deep level. For sorted subsets, 150 to 200 ng DNA per replicate equaled roughly 30,000 T cell genomes. Clones were sequenced by immunoSEQ multiplex PCR, and TCRdb holds only the in-frame ones, with some missing. Counted here are about 120,000 clones, 55% to 70% occurring once; the ten biggest clones make up roughly a quarter. Trimming took 6 bases from V and 4 from J; bases not matched to a gene: 9. Germline CDR1 reads MNHNY; CDR2 reads SVGAGI (reference sequence). CDR3 length: 15 residues. The rearrangement joins TRBV6-6 to TRBJ2-7; 10 nucleotides align to TRBD2. The sample taken for sequencing was memory CD8+ T cells sorted from blood. Subset of the sample: CD45RO+ cells pooled with CCR7-negative TemRA cells. The sequence derives from a woman aged 25 to 39 in good health. This chain's CDR3 is CASSMGASGRYEQYF. The CDR3 DNA reads as TGTGCCAGCAGCATGGGGGCTAGCGGGAGATACGAGCAGTACTTC.